A selection of T cell receptor beta chains follows, all from one sample in a study of cytomegalovirus exposure and HLA in healthy donors. Sequenced by immunoSEQ multiplex PCR; TCRdb stores in-frame clones only, minus some. The data show 100,000 to 150,000 clones, over 70% seen once. Sequenced: PBMCs. These receptors were taken from a woman aged 50 to 60 in good health and CMV-seropositive. Each CDR3 is given with its conserved first and last residue. Fields, in order: D gene, V gene, J gene, clone size, CDR3 DNA, CDR3 protein. A D gene is named only where the DNA matches it firmly. Only part of the rows carry a size: once, few, many, or a class if the clone is expanded.

d_call: TRBD2; v_call: TRBV10-2; j_call: TRBJ2-1; clone_size: few; cdr3_nt: TGCGCCAGCAGTGAGGCGGGAGGCCCCTGGAATGAGCAGTTCTTC; cdr3_aa: CASSEAGGPWNEQFF
d_call: .; v_call: TRBV20-1; j_call: TRBJ1-1; clone_size: .; cdr3_nt: TGCAGCATCTGGGGCGGCGAAGCTTTCTTT; cdr3_aa: CSIWGGEAFF
d_call: TRBD1; v_call: TRBV7-9; j_call: TRBJ1-4; clone_size: .; cdr3_nt: TGTGCCAGCAGCTTTCAGGGGGCGCGGGATGAAAAACTGTTTTTT; cdr3_aa: CASSFQGARDEKLFF
d_call: .; v_call: TRBV5-1; j_call: TRBJ1-1; clone_size: .; cdr3_nt: TGCGCCAGCAGCGTTGGGCAAGTGAACACTGAAGCTTTCTTT; cdr3_aa: CASSVGQVNTEAFF
d_call: TRBD1; v_call: TRBV29-1; j_call: TRBJ2-5; clone_size: .; cdr3_nt: TGCAGCGTCGCGGGACAGGCGGAGTACCAAGAGACCCAGTACTTC; cdr3_aa: CSVAGQAEYQETQYF
d_call: TRBD2; v_call: TRBV19; j_call: TRBJ2-2; clone_size: .; cdr3_nt: TGTGCCAGTAGTATCGGACTAGCGGGAGACCCGAACACCGGGGAGCTGTTTTTT; cdr3_aa: CASSIGLAGDPNTGELFF
d_call: .; v_call: TRBV4-2; j_call: TRBJ2-4; clone_size: few; cdr3_nt: TGTGCCAGCAGCCAAGCCTCGGACAGTATCTACCGGTACTTC; cdr3_aa: CASSQASDSIYRYF
d_call: .; v_call: TRBV28; j_call: TRBJ2-3; clone_size: .; cdr3_nt: TGTGCCAGCAGTTTCCACGGGACTCTCAAGCCCAGCACAGATACGCAGTATTTT; cdr3_aa: CASSFHGTLKPSTDTQYF
d_call: .; v_call: TRBV28; j_call: TRBJ2-7; clone_size: .; cdr3_nt: TGTGCCGCAGGCAGGGGTCCTACCTACGAGCAGTACTTC; cdr3_aa: CAAGRGPTYEQYF
d_call: .; v_call: TRBV5-1; j_call: TRBJ2-5; clone_size: .; cdr3_nt: TGCGCCAGCAGCCGGCAGGGGATACAAGAGACCCAGTACTTC; cdr3_aa: CASSRQGIQETQYF
d_call: .; v_call: TRBV5-4; j_call: TRBJ1-2; clone_size: once; cdr3_nt: TGTGCCAGCAGCTTAAGGGAGGAGCATGGCTACACCTTC; cdr3_aa: CASSLREEHGYTF
d_call: TRBD2; v_call: TRBV4-2; j_call: TRBJ2-3; clone_size: once; cdr3_nt: TGTGCCAGCAGCCAAATAGCGGGGGACACAGATACGCAGTATTTT; cdr3_aa: CASSQIAGDTDTQYF